This T cell receptor beta chain comes out of a study of cytomegalovirus exposure and HLA in healthy donors. Study background: Roughly 89 million unique TCR sequences came from HLA-typed donors in an early release. General observations from the study: The study labeled fewer than 200 TCR beta chains cytomegalovirus-associated. In a later analysis, TCR beta V- and J-gene trimming showed a link to a missense DCLRE1C variant.

The CDR3 runs to 14 residues. Losses at the gene ends were 2 bases for V and 7 bases for J; bases not matched to a gene: 5. The germline V gene encodes CDR1 WSHSY and CDR2 SAAADI. The PCR had 60 Vbeta and 13 Jbeta primers. Generated by immunoSEQ multiplex PCR, the TCRdb table keeps only in-frame clones and is missing some. The data show 150,000 to 200,000 clones, 80% to 85% seen once. Concerning this clone: What it recognizes is unknown.

Sequenced input: PBMCs. This TCR was recovered from a woman aged 40 to 50 in good health and CMV-seronegative. The chain is built from TRBV10-2 and TRBJ1-2; TRBD1 agrees at 9 bases. CDR3 nucleotides: TGCGCCAGCAGTGAGGTACAGGGGGCCGTTGGCTACACCTTC. Encoded protein: CASSEVQGAVGYTF.